This TCR beta chain was captured by sequencing in a study of beta chain features in type 1 diabetes. Study outcomes and limitations: For Type 1 diabetes patients, all four CD4+ subsets carried TCRB CDR3s that were moderately but significantly shorter.

Reverse transcribing all isolated RNA meant expressed TCRB transcripts were sequenced. Mean read depth for naive, central memory and regulatory T cell samples was about 3.6 million reads. Profiled with immunoSEQ multiplex PCR; TCRdb holds only in-frame clones, not every one. The sample shows some 160,000 clones, 6.5% to 10% of them seen only once. Comment on this clone: The antigen is undetermined.

The authors sorted CD4+ naive, central memory, regulatory and stem cell-like memory cells via CD45RO/CCR7/CD25/CD127/CD95/CD27. Purity above 95% was achieved in all sorted populations. Germline-derived CDR1 and CDR2 are SGHNT and YENEEA. This CDR3 region has 13 residues. Trimming removed 2 bases at V and 6 bases at J, with 9 bases between. This chain uses TRBV11-3 with TRBJ2-3; D is possibly TRBD2 (6 bases). The clonotype comes from a woman in her late teens or twenties with type 1 diabetes. Material for sequencing was central memory CD4+ T cells from blood. CDR3 loop: CASSLMAGDTQYF. The DNA of the CDR3 is TGTGCCAGCAGCTTAATGGCGGGGGATACGCAGTATTTT.